What follows describes a single TCR beta chain. The antigen it binds to is not known. There are no base qualities to consult, and no much larger clone falls within one base. The immunoSEQ assay was applied to genomic DNA to generate the TCR beta chain sequences. The published analysis was carried out like this. CDR3 sequences not starting with the conserved framework cysteine at position 104 were manually removed. To get clonality, the normalized Shannon's Diversity Index was subtracted from one, giving values from 0 (maximal diversity) to 1 (oligoclonal). Differences in the frequency of the same CDR3 between samples, such as brain versus blood, were assessed with chi-squared comparison-of-proportions tests. Public clonotypes were found by searching immuneACCESS, and the VDJdb browser was used to assess similarity to known antiviral clonotypes. TCRdb obtained this table from immuneACCESS and retained in-frame rearrangements with V and J assigned. These tables miss some clones; where compared with another copy, unresolved V genes account for less than half of the shortfall, and the remainder is unexplained. D and trimming were read from the DNA, whereas the V and J calls and clone size are those reported in that table. The sample records approximately 330,000 clones, 93% of which are singletons. Around 6% of the sample lies in the top ten.

V is shortened by 5 bases, J by 1 base, and the region joining them spans 10 bases. CDR1 SGHTA and CDR2 FQGTGA were looked up in the germline V gene. The CDR3 covers 14 residues, taking in both the cysteine and the phenylalanine. Just CDR3 DNA is preserved here, 42 bases in frame from base 1. The time point label for this specimen denotes: blood from clinic visit 5 months post-surgery; TSC patient then seizure free. The surgery cases with the highest brain T cell transcript signatures were chosen for TCR beta chain sequencing of brain tissue, and also of blood when blood was available. Before surgery, patients had received at least one anti-epileptic drug. The TCR-sequenced patients were children whose drug-resistant epilepsy was caused by tuberous sclerosis complex, focal cortical dysplasia, Rasmussen encephalitis or hemimegalencephaly. Bulk genomic DNA was extracted from unsorted brain tissue and whole blood with the Monarch genomic DNA purification kit.

The data derive from a study of brain T cells in children with intractable seizures (dated by TCRdb to the early 2020s). Regarding the research as a whole: Resected brain tissue from roughly 50 pediatric epilepsy surgery cases was first screened for immune gene transcripts using a NanoString immunology panel. Among the roughly 12 selected surgery cases, pre-surgery blood was additionally sequenced for eight, leaving four cases with brain tissue only.

General study outcomes and caveats: Because sequencing depth was different between pre-surgery and post-surgery blood, clones absent from the pre-surgery sample may reflect undersampling. Viral specificity was inferred solely from CDR3 sequence similarity, and the HCMV serostatus of the patients was not known.

The specimen comprised peripheral blood, sampled 4 to 5 months after surgery. The receptor was derived from a boy under two years old with tuberous sclerosis and intractable seizures. Rearrangement joined TRBV7-3 to TRBJ2-3, and the D gene may be TRBD1, 5 bases matching. The CDR3 in this case is CASSLGEGTDTQYF. The DNA sequence reads TGTGCCAGCAGCCTAGGGGAAGGCACAGATACGCAGTATTTT.